This TCR beta chain was retrieved from a study of cytomegalovirus exposure and HLA in healthy donors. Study context: Tens of millions of unique TCRs from HLA-typed donors made up an early data release.

As for the donors, each was a healthy bone marrow donor. The PCR contained 60 Vbeta and 13 Jbeta primers. Some clones are missing from TCRdb's copy, which holds only in-frame ones; the method was immunoSEQ multiplex PCR. Here the sample spans more than 90,000 clones, 65% to 80% being singletons. V shed 0 bases, J shed 3 bases, and the junction held 4 bases outside the gene matches. The CDR3 loop spans 15 amino acids. Germline V gives CDR1 LGHNA, CDR2 YNFKEQ. Sequenced input: PBMCs. The chain combines TRBV4-2 with TRBJ1-1; 7 bases are shared with TRBD1. This receptor was identified in a human donor in good health. CDR3 region: CASSQDRQGDTEAFF. CDR3 DNA sequence: TGTGCCAGCAGCCAAGATAGGCAGGGGGACACTGAAGCTTTCTTT.